What follows is one TCR beta chain and its context. This CDR3 has 16 amino acids. After removal of 5 bases from V and 2 bases from J, the junction contained 9 bases not matched to a gene. The germline V gene has CDR1 MNHEY and CDR2 SMNVEV (reference sequence). Some clones are missing from TCRdb's copy, which holds only in-frame ones; the method was immunoSEQ multiplex PCR. The repertoire holds some 65,000 clones, with around 84% as singletons. These data are taken from a study of control samples from healthy donors and cancer patients. This chain uses TRBV27 with TRBJ1-5; TRBD1 matches 7 bases. Sequencing was performed on PBMCs. The TCR sequence derives from a woman aged 45 to 65 with lung cancer. The CDR3 loop is CASSTTTGTGNQPQHF. The CDR3 nucleotides read TGTGCCAGCAGTACGACGACAGGGACAGGCAATCAGCCCCAGCATTTT.